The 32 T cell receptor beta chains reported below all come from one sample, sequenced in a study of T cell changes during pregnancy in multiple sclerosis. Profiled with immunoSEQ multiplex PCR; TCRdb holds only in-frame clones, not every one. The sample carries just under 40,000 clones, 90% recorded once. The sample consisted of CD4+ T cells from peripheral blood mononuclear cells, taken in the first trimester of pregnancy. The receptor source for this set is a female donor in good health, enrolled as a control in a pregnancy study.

The CDR3 coding sequence is TGTGCCAGCAGCCTTAGGACACCTCGAATAGCAACTGAAGCTTTCTTT. Translating it yields CASSLRTPRIATEAFF. V gene TRBV7-2 combines with J gene TRBJ1-1; maybe TRBD1 (5 bases). Trimming pared 5 bases from V and 5 bases from J, leaving 21 bases between. CDR1 SGHTA and CDR2 FQGNSA come from the germline V gene. CDR3 length: 16 amino acids.

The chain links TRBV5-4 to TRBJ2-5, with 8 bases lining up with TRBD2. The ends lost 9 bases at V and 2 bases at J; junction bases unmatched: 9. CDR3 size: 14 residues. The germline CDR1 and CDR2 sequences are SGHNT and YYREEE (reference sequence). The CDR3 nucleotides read TGTGCCACCTGGGGCGGGGGGCGGCAAGAGACCCAGTACTTC. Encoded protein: CATWGGGRQETQYF.

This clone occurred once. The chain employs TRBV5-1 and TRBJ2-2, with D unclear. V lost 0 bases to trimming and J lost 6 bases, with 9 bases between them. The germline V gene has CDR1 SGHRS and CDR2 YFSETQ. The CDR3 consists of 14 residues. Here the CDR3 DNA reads TGCGCCAGCAGCTTGGTGGCGGTTGCCGGGGAGCTGTTTTTT. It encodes CASSLVAVAGELFF.

The CDR3 bases are TGTGCCACCTACCCGGACAGGGACGGGAACGAGCAGTACTTC. Protein product: CATYPDRDGNEQYF. The chain links TRBV7-8 to TRBJ2-7; 8 positions agree with TRBD1. CDR3 length equals 14 residues. J gave up 5 bases and V 10 bases, and 13 bases lay outside the gene matches. CDR1 SGHVS and CDR2 FQNEAQ come from the germline V gene.

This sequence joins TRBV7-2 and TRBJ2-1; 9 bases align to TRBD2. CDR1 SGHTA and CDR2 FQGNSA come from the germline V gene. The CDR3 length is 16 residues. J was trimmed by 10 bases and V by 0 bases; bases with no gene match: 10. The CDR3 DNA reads TGTGCCAGCAGCTTAGCTAGCGGGGGTGGGCGGAAGGAGCAGTTCTTC. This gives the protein CASSLASGGGRKEQFF.

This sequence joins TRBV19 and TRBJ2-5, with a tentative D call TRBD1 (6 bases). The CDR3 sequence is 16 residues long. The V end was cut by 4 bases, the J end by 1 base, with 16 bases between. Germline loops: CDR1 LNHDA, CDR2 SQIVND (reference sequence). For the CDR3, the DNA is TGTGCCAGTAGTAGAGGGGGAATGGGAACCCAAGAGACCCAGTACTTC. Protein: CASSRGGMGTQETQYF.

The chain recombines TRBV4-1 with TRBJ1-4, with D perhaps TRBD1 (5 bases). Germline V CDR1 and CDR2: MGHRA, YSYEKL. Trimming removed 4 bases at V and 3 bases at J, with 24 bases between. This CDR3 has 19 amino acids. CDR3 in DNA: TGCGCCAGCAGCCTCCAGCAGCTGGGTTACCAAGGGGCTAATGAAAAACTGTTTTTT. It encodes CASSLQQLGYQGANEKLFF.

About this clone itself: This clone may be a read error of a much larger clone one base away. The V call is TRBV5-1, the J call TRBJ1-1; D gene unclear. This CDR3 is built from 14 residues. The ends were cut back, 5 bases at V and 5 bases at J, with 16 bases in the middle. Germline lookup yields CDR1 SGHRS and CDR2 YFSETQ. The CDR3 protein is CASRSRREGTEAFF. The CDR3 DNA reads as TGCGCCAGCAGATCCCGAAGGGAGGGAACTGAAGCTTTCTTT.

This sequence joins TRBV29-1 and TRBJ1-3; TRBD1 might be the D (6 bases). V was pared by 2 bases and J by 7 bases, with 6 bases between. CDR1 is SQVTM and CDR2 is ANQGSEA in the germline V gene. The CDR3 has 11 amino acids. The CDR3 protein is CSVERGNTIYF. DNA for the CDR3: TGCAGCGTTGAAAGGGGGAACACCATATATTTT.

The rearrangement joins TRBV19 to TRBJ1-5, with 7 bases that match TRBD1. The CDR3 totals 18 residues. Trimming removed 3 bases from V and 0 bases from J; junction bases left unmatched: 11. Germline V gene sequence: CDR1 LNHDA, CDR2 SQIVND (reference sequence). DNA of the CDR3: TGTGCCAGTAGTATCCCAACAGGGGCCGGTACTAGCAATCAGCCCCAGCATTTT. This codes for CASSIPTGAGTSNQPQHF.

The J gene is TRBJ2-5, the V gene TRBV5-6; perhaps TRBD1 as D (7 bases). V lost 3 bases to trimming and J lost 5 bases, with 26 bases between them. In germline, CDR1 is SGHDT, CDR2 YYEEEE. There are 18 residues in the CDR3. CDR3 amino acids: CASSSLEGAFRSSETQYF. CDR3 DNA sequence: TGTGCCAGCAGCTCCTTGGAGGGGGCCTTCAGGTCCTCGGAGACCCAGTACTTC.

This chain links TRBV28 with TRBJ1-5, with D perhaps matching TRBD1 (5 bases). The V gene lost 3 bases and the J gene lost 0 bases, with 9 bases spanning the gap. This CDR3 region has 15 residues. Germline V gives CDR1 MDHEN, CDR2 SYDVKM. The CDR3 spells CASSFGGTSNQPQHF. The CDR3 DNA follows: TGTGCCAGCAGTTTCGGGGGGACTAGCAATCAGCCCCAGCATTTT.

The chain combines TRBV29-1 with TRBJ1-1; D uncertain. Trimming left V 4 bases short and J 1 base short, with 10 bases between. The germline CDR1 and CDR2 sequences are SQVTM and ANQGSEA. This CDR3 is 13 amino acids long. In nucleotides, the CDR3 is TGCAGCGTTGTACAGCCACGGAACACTGAAGCTTTCTTT. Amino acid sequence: CSVVQPRNTEAFF.

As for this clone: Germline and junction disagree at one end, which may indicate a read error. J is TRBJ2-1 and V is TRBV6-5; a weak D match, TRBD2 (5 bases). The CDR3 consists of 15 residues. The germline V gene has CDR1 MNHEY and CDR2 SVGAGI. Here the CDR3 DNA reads TGTGCCGGCAGTTACCGAGCGGTAGGGTACAATGAGCAGTTCTTC. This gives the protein CAGSYRAVGYNEQFF.

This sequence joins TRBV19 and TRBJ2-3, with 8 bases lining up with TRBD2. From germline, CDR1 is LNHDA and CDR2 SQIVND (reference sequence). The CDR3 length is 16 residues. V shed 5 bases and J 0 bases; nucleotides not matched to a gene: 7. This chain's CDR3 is CASSLGLAISTDTQYF. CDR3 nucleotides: TGTGCCAGTAGTCTTGGACTAGCTATTAGCACAGATACGCAGTATTTT.

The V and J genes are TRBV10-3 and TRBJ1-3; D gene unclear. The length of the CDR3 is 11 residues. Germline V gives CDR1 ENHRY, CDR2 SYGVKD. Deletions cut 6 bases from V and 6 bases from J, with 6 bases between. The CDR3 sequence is CAIRAENTIYF. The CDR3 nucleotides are TGTGCCATCAGGGCCGAAAACACCATATATTTT.

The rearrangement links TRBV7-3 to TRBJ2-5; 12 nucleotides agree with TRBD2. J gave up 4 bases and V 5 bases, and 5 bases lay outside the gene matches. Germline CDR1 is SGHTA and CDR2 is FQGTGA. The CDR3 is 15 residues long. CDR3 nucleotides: TGTGCCAGCAGCAAACTAGCGGGGGGAATAGAGACCCAGTACTTC. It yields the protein CASSKLAGGIETQYF.

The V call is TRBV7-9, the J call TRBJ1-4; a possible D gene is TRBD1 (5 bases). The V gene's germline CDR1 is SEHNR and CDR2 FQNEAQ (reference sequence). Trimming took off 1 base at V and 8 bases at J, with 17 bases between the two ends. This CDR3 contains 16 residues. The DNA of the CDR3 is TGTGCCAGCAGCTTAGAGTCTTCCACCAGGACAGAAAAACTGTTTTTT. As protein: CASSLESSTRTEKLFF.

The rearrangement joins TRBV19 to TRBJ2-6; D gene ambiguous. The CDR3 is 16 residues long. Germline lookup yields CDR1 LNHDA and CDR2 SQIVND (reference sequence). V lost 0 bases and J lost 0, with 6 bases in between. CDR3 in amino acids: CASSIDAVSGANVLTF. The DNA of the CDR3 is TGTGCCAGTAGTATAGATGCGGTCTCTGGGGCCAACGTCCTGACTTTC.

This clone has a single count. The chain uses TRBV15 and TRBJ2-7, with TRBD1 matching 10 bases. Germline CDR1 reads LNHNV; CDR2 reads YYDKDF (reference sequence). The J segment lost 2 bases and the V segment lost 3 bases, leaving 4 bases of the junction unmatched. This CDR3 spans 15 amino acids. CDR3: CATSRAGTGAYEQYF. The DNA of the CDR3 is TGTGCCACCAGCAGGGCCGGGACAGGGGCCTACGAGCAGTACTTC.

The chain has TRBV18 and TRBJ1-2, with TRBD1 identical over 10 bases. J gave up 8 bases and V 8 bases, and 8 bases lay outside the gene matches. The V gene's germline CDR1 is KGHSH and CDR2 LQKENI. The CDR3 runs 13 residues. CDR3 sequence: CASRLTGGDGYTF. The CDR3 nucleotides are TGTGCCAGCCGACTGACAGGGGGCGACGGCTACACCTTC.

DNA for the CDR3: TGTGCCAGCTCACCCGAGGGTTACGAGCAGTACTTC. Translated: CASSPEGYEQYF. This chain connects TRBV18 to TRBJ2-7, with D possibly matching TRBD2 (5 bases). The CDR3 totals 12 residues. CDR1 KGHSH and CDR2 LQKENI come from the germline V gene. Trimming shortened V by 3 bases and J by 4 bases, and 7 bases separated the two germline ends.

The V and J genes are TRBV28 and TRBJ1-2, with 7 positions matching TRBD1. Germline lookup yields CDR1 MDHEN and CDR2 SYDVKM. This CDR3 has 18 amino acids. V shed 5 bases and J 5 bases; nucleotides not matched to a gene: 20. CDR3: CASSPDRESRTPGYGYTF. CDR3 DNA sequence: TGTGCCAGCAGTCCTGACAGGGAAAGCAGGACCCCGGGGTATGGCTACACCTTC.

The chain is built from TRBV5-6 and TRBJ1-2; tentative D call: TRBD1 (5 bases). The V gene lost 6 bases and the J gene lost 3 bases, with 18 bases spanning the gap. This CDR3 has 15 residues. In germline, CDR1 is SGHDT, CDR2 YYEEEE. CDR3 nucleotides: TGTGCCAGCACCCCTGCCAGGGAAGTGTACTATGGCTACACCTTC. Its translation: CASTPAREVYYGYTF.

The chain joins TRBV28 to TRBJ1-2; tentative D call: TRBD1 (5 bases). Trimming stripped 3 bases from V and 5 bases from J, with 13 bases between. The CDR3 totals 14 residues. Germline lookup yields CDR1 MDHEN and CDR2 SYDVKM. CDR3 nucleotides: TGTGCCAGCAGTTTCCCAGGGTTTAGGTATGGCTACACCTTC. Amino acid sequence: CASSFPGFRYGYTF.

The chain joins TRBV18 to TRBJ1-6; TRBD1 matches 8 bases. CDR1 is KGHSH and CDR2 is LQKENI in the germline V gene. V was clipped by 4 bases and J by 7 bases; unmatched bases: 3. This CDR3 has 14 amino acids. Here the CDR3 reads CASSQDRDNSPLHF. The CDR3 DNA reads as TGTGCCAGCTCACAGGACAGGGACAATTCACCCCTCCACTTT.

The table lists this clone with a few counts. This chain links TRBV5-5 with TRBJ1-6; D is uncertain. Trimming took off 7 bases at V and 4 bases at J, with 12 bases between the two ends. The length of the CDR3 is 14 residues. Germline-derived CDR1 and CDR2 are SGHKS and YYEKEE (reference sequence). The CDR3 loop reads CASHSLEYNSPLHF. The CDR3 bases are TGTGCCAGCCACTCTTTAGAATATAATTCACCCCTCCACTTT.

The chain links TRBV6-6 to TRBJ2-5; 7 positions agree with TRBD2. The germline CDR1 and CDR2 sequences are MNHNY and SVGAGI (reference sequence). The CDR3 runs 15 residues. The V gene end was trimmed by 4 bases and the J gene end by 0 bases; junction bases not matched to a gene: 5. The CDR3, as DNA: TGTGCCAGCAGTTCCCAACTAGCGAACCAAGAGACCCAGTACTTC. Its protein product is CASSSQLANQETQYF.

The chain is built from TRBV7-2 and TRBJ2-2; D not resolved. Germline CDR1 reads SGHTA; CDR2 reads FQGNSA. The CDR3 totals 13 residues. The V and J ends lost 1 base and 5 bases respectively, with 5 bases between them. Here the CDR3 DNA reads TGTGCCAGCAGCTTAGTACAGACCGGGGAGCTGTTTTTT. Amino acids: CASSLVQTGELFF.

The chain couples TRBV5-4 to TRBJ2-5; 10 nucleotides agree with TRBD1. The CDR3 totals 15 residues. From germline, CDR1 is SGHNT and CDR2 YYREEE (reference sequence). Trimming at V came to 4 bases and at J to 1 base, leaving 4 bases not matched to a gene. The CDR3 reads CASSGDRGLQETQYF. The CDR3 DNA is TGTGCCAGCAGCGGGGACAGGGGACTCCAAGAGACCCAGTACTTC.

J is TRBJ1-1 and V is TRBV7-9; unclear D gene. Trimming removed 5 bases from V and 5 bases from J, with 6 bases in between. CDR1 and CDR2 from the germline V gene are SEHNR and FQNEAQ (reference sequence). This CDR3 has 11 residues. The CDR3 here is CASSLETEAFF. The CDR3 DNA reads TGTGCCAGCAGCCTGGAGACTGAAGCTTTCTTT.

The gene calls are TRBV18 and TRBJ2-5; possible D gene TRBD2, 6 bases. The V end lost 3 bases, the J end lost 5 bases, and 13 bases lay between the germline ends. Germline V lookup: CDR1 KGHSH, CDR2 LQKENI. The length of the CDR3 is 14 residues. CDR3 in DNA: TGTGCCAGCTCACCCGAGTCCGGAGGGGAGACCCAGTACTTC. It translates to CASSPESGGETQYF.